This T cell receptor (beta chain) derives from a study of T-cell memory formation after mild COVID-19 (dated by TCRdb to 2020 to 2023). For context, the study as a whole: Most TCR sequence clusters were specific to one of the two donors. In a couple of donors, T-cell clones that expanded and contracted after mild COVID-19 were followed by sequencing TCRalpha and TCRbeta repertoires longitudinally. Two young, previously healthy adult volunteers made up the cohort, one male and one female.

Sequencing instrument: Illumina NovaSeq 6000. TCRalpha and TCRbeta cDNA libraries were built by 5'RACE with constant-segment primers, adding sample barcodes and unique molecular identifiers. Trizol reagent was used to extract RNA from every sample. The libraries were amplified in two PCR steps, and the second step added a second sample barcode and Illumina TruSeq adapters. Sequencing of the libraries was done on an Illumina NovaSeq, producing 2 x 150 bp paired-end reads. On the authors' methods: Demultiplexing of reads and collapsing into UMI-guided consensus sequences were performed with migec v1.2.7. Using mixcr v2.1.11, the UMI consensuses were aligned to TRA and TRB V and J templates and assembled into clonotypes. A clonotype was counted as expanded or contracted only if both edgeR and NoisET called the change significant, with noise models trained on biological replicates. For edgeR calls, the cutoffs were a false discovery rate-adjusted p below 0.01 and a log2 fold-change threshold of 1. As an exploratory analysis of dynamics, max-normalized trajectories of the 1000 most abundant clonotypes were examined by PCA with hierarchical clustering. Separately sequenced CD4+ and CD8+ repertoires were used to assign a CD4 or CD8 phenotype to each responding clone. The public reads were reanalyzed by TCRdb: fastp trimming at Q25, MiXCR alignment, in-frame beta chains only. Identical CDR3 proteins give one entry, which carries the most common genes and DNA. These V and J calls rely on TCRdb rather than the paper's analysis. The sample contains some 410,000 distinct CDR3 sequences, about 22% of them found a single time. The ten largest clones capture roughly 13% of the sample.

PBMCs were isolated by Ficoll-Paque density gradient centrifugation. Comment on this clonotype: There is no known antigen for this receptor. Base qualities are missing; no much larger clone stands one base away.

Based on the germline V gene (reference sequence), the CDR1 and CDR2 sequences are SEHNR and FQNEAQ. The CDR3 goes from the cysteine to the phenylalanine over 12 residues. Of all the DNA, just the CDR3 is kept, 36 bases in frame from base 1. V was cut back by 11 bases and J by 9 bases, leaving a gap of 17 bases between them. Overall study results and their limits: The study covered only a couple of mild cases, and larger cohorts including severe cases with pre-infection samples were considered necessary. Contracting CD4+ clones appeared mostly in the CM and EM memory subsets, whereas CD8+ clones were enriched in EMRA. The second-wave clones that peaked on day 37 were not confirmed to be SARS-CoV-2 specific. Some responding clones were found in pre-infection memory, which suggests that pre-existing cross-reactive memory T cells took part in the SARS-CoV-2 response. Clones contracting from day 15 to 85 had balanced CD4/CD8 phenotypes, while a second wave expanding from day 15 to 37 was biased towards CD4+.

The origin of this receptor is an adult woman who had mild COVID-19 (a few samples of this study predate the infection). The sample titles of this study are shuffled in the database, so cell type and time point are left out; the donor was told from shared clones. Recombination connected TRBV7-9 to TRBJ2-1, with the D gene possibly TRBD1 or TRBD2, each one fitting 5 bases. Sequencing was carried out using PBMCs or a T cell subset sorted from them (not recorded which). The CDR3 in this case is CAGRSGLGEQFF. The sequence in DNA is TGTGCCGGACGATCGGGGCTGGGTGAGCAGTTCTTC.